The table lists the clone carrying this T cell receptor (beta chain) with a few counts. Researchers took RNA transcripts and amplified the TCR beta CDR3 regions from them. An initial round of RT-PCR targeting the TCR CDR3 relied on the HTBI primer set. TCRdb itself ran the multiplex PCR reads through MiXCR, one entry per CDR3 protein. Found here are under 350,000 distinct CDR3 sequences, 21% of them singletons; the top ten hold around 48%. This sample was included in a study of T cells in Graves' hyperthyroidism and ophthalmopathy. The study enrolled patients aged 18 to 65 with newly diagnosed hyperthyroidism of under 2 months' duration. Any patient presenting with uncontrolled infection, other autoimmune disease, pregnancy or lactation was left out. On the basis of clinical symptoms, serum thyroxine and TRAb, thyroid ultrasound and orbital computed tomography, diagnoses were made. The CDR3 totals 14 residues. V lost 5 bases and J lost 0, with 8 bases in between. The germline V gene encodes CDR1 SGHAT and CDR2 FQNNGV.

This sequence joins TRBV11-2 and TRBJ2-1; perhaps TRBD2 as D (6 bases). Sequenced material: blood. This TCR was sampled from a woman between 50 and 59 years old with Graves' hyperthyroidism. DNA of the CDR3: TGTGCCAGCAGCCGGCGGGGCTCCTACAATGAGCAGTTCTTC. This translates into CASSRRGSYNEQFF.